These 3 T cell receptor beta chains were all obtained from the same sample, sequenced in a study of shared clonotypes between healthy human individuals. Profiled with immunoSEQ multiplex PCR; TCRdb holds only in-frame clones, not every one. Here the sample spans approximately 1,500,000 clones, approximately 98% being singletons. The material sequenced was naive CD4+ T cells sorted from blood. Subset indicated: CD45RA+ positively selected. These receptors all come from a man aged 30 to 39 in good health.

CDR3 region: CASSFGSAYEQYF. CDR3 DNA: TGTGCCAGCAGCTTTGGGTCGGCCTACGAGCAGTACTTC. The rearrangement joins TRBV11-2 to TRBJ2-7; D is undetermined. CDR1 is SGHAT and CDR2 is FQNNGV in the germline V gene. CDR3 size: 13 residues. V was shortened by 3 bases and J by 2 bases, with 8 bases between the two germline ends.

This chain joins TRBV7-8 and TRBJ2-5; D is undetermined. Between the trimmed V and J ends, which lost 2 bases and 2 bases, there was a span of 6 bases. Per germline, CDR1 SGHVS and CDR2 FQNEAQ. The CDR3 sequence is 13 residues long. CDR3 in amino acids: CASSLLLQETQYF. CDR3 nucleotides: TGTGCCAGCAGCTTACTACTTCAAGAGACCCAGTACTTC.

The CDR3 nucleotides read TGTGCCAGCAGCTTAGCGGCCGGCCACGAAAAACTGTTTTTT. It encodes CASSLAAGHEKLFF. This rearrangement joins TRBV7-9 to TRBJ1-4, with D hard to call. This CDR3 has 14 amino acids. Germline values: CDR1 SEHNR, CDR2 FQNEAQ (reference sequence). Trimming took off 0 bases at V and 8 bases at J, with 10 bases between the two ends.